The 8 T cell receptor beta chains listed next were all sequenced from one sample in a study of OX40 agonist ivuxolimab in advanced cancers. This table comes from immunoSEQ multiplex PCR, and its TCRdb copy is limited to in-frame clones, with some not included. The table records 50,000 to 65,000 clones, approximately 88% of them present only once. Specimen: CD4+ or CD8+ T cells sorted from blood, collected in a trial of the OX40 agonist ivuxolimab. Receptors were obtained from an adult with an advanced solid tumor such as melanoma, head and neck, liver or kidney cancer.

The chain uses TRBV5-4 and TRBJ2-7, with 8 bases matching TRBD1. Germline-derived CDR1 and CDR2 are SGHNT and YYREEE (reference sequence). The CDR3 contains 15 residues. V shed 2 bases, J shed 4 bases, and the junction held 8 bases outside the gene matches. In DNA form, the CDR3 reads TGTGCCAGCAGCTTTCTCCGGGACAGGTCTTACGAGCAGTACTTC. Protein sequence: CASSFLRDRSYEQYF.

This clone was found a few times. The J gene is TRBJ1-5, the V gene TRBV5-6; D is undetermined. Between the trimmed V and J ends, which lost 4 bases and 7 bases, there was a span of 15 bases. Germline lookup yields CDR1 SGHDT and CDR2 YYEEEE. The CDR3 extends over 14 amino acids. CDR3 in amino acids: CASSGGGGSQPQHF. The CDR3 coding sequence is TGTGCCAGCAGCGGAGGCGGAGGGAGCCAGCCCCAGCATTTT.

This clone was detected only a few times. The chain carries TRBV19 and TRBJ2-2; D is perhaps TRBD1 (5 bases). Germline CDR1 is LNHDA and CDR2 is SQIVND (reference sequence). The CDR3 consists of 15 residues. The V end lost 11 bases, the J end lost 0 bases, and 16 bases lay between the germline ends. The CDR3: CAGHQGNANTGELFF. The CDR3 bases are TGTGCCGGACACCAGGGAAACGCGAACACCGGGGAGCTGTTTTTT.

This clone was seen only once. V is TRBV19 and J is TRBJ1-4; the D is unclear. The CDR3 sequence is 14 residues long. Germline CDR1 reads LNHDA; CDR2 reads SQIVND (reference sequence). V shed 6 bases and J shed 0 bases, with 8 bases lying between them. The CDR3 region is CASRRKTTNEKLFF. The CDR3 DNA is TGTGCCAGTAGAAGAAAGACAACTAATGAAAAACTGTTTTTT.

J is TRBJ2-1 and V is TRBV5-4, with D perhaps TRBD1 or TRBD2 (5 bases each). The CDR3 runs 16 residues. V lost 0 bases and J 4 bases, leaving 14 bases between the germline ends. Germline CDR1 and CDR2: SGHNT and YYREEE (reference sequence). CDR3 amino acids: CASSLAVAPGYNEQFF. The CDR3 region has the DNA TGTGCCAGCAGCTTGGCCGTAGCGCCAGGGTACAATGAGCAGTTCTTC.

The J gene is TRBJ1-2, the V gene TRBV6-5; 7 bases line up with TRBD1. V shed 7 bases, J shed 0 bases, and the junction held 5 bases outside the gene matches. The CDR3 covers 14 residues. Germline loops: CDR1 MNHEY, CDR2 SVGAGI. CDR3 bases: TGTGCCAGCACGCGTGGACAGGCTAACTATGGCTACACCTTC. It yields the protein CASTRGQANYGYTF.

CDR3 sequence: CASSPRSEEQFF. The CDR3 DNA follows: TGTGCCAGCAGCCCCCGGAGTGAGGAGCAGTTCTTC. This sequence joins TRBV7-6 and TRBJ2-1; D call uncertain. Per the germline V gene, CDR1 is SGHVS and CDR2 is FNYEAQ. Trimming pared 5 bases from V and 10 bases from J, leaving 12 bases between. This CDR3 spans 12 amino acids. The full variable domain, with the rest looked up from reference TRBV7-6 and TRBJ2-1, is GAGVSQSPRYKVTKRGQDVALRCDPISGHVSLYWYRQALGQGPEFLTYFNYEAQQDKSGLPNDRFSAERPEGSISTLTIQRTEQRDSAMYRCASSPRSEEQFFGPGTRLTVL.

The chain employs TRBV14 and TRBJ2-2, with a possible D match to TRBD1 (6 bases). Germline CDR1 and CDR2: SGHDN and FVKESK. This CDR3 has 16 residues. V was trimmed by 4 bases and J by 4 bases, leaving 16 bases between them. In nucleotides, the CDR3 is TGTGCCAGCAGCCGAAACGCCGGGACAAGCACCGGGGAGCTGTTTTTT. It translates to CASSRNAGTSTGELFF.